The 22 T cell receptor beta chains below come from one sample, sequenced in a study of beta chain features in type 1 diabetes. The sequenced template was cDNA made from the entire isolated RNA. Clones were sequenced by immunoSEQ multiplex PCR, and TCRdb holds only the in-frame ones, with some missing. Among approximately 150,000 clones listed, approximately 8.4% were seen once. Material: central memory CD4+ T cells from blood. The source is a woman aged 18-29 years in good health.

This clone was counted only a few times. The chain employs TRBV5-1 and TRBJ2-3; 7 bases fit TRBD1. This CDR3 spans 14 amino acids. Germline loops: CDR1 SGHRS, CDR2 YFSETQ. V lost 6 bases and J lost 0; bases outside the gene matches: 4. The CDR3 reads CASIQGSSTDTQYF. CDR3 bases: TGCGCCAGCATACAGGGGTCTAGCACAGATACGCAGTATTTT.

The chain has TRBV6-6 and TRBJ1-1; a weak D match, TRBD1 (6 bases). Per germline, CDR1 MNHNY and CDR2 SVGAGI (reference sequence). Trimming removed 7 bases at V and 2 bases at J, with 20 bases between. This CDR3 is 16 amino acids long. Here the CDR3 reads CASNSDLGQTNTEAFF. As DNA, the CDR3 is TGTGCCAGCAATAGCGACCTCGGACAGACAAACACTGAAGCTTTCTTT.

This clone has only a few counts. The chain is built from TRBV11-2 and TRBJ2-2, with 8 positions matching TRBD2. The CDR3 consists of 14 residues. CDR1 SGHAT and CDR2 FQNNGV come from the germline V gene. V was clipped by 5 bases and J by 5 bases; unmatched bases: 4. The CDR3 sequence is CASSRSGITGELFF. In DNA form, the CDR3 reads TGTGCCAGCAGCCGTAGCGGGATAACCGGGGAGCTGTTTTTT.

This chain links TRBV7-9 with TRBJ1-2; 9 bases match TRBD1. The CDR3 is 14 amino acids. V lost 7 bases to trimming and J lost 7 bases; unmatched junction nucleotides: 10. Germline CDR1 reads SEHNR; CDR2 reads FQNEAQ (reference sequence). CDR3 residues: CASTRGTGQGGYTF. The CDR3 DNA is TGTGCCAGCACCAGAGGGACAGGGCAGGGTGGCTACACCTTC.

This clone was found a few times. V gene TRBV29-1 combines with J gene TRBJ1-1; D not resolved. The CDR3 spans 14 residues. Germline assignment: CDR1 SQVTM and CDR2 ANQGSEA. V was pared by 4 bases and J by 3 bases, with 15 bases between. Written as DNA, the CDR3 is TGCAGCGTTGCAAACTTCGTTCGTTACACTGAAGCTTTCTTT. It yields the protein CSVANFVRYTEAFF.

The J gene is TRBJ2-3, the V gene TRBV30; 8 bases agree with TRBD2. CDR1 is GTSNPN, CDR2 SVGIG, per germline (reference sequence). The CDR3 has 14 amino acids. V lost 4 bases and J lost 3; bases outside the gene matches: 6. Here the CDR3 reads CAWTAGGATDTQYF. CDR3 DNA: TGTGCCTGGACCGCCGGGGGGGCAACAGATACGCAGTATTTT.

This chain uses TRBV5-6 with TRBJ1-1, with 8 bases aligning to TRBD1. The V and J ends lost 4 bases and 0 bases, in that order; junction bases with no gene match: 5. Germline-derived CDR1 and CDR2 are SGHDT and YYEEEE. CDR3 length: 15 residues. The CDR3, as DNA: TGTGCCAGCAGCGCTTACAGGGGGATGAACACTGAAGCTTTCTTT. Protein sequence: CASSAYRGMNTEAFF.

This chain connects TRBV30 to TRBJ2-5, with TRBD2 matching 7 bases. The CDR3 loop spans 12 amino acids. Germline V gene data show CDR1 as GTSNPN and CDR2 as SVGIG (reference sequence). Trimming took 7 bases from V and 5 from J; bases not matched to a gene: 7. The CDR3 loop reads CALRLAGETQYF. The DNA of the CDR3 is TGTGCCTTGAGACTAGCCGGGGAGACCCAGTACTTC.

The rearrangement joins TRBV9 to TRBJ1-2; 11 bases are a match to TRBD1. CDR1 and CDR2 (germline): SGDLS, YYNGEE. V trimming: 2 bases; J trimming: 7 bases; junction bases outside the gene matches: 4. The CDR3 contains 14 residues. Here the CDR3 reads CASSVRTGGGGYTF. As DNA, the CDR3 is TGTGCCAGCAGCGTCCGGACAGGGGGCGGTGGCTACACCTTC.

In its sample, this clone was seen a few times. This chain links TRBV30 with TRBJ2-3, with D perhaps matching TRBD1 (5 bases). The V end was cut by 0 bases, the J end by 2 bases, with 9 bases between. Germline assignment: CDR1 GTSNPN and CDR2 SVGIG (reference sequence). The CDR3 loop spans 14 amino acids. CDR3 residues: CAWSVDSTTDTQYF. The CDR3 coding sequence is TGTGCCTGGAGTGTTGACAGTACCACAGATACGCAGTATTTT.

This clone was counted between two and nine times. CDR3 bases: TGTGCCAGCAGCTTAGGTGGCGGAGGGAACACTGAAGCTTTCTTT. Its protein is CASSLGGGGNTEAFF. J is TRBJ1-1 and V is TRBV7-9; D unresolved. Germline V gene sequence: CDR1 SEHNR, CDR2 FQNEAQ (reference sequence). V dropped 1 base and J dropped 1 base, with 10 bases sitting between them. The CDR3 has 15 residues.

V gene TRBV2 combines with J gene TRBJ2-5; TRBD1 agrees at 7 bases. V trimming: 8 bases; J trimming: 4 bases; junction bases outside the gene matches: 13. Germline V lookup: CDR1 SNHLY, CDR2 FYNNEI. The CDR3 sequence is 15 residues long. The CDR3 region is CASATDRVSGETQYF. The CDR3, as DNA: TGTGCCAGCGCCACCGACAGGGTATCAGGAGAGACCCAGTACTTC.

This clone was counted only a few times. The CDR3 reads CASSPQVAGQDTQYF. Here the CDR3 DNA reads TGTGCCAGCTCACCACAGGTAGCGGGGCAGGATACGCAGTATTTT. The chain links TRBV18 to TRBJ2-3; TRBD2 aligns across 8 bases. J was trimmed by 6 bases and V by 1 base; bases with no gene match: 6. This CDR3 has 15 residues. CDR1 and CDR2 (germline): KGHSH, LQKENI.

The rearrangement links TRBV10-3 to TRBJ2-7; weak D call: TRBD2 (6 bases). The V gene lost 4 bases and the J gene lost 6 bases, with 16 bases spanning the gap. The CDR3 length is 14 residues. CDR1 and CDR2 from the germline V gene are ENHRY and SYGVKD. In nucleotides, the CDR3 is TGTGCCATCAGTGCAGCCGGGACCGGGGGCGAGCAGTACTTC. This translates into CAISAAGTGGEQYF.

This clone was seen a few times. The rearrangement uses TRBV2 and TRBJ2-7; 12 bases map to TRBD2. The CDR3 is 16 amino acids. Germline assignment: CDR1 SNHLY and CDR2 FYNNEI. V dropped 2 bases and J dropped 5; count of bases not matched to a gene: 7. For the CDR3, the DNA is TGTGCCAGCAGTGAAATGCAACTAGCGGGAGGCCACGAGCAGTACTTC. The encoded protein is CASSEMQLAGGHEQYF.

In this sample, this clone turned up a few times. V is TRBV5-1 and J is TRBJ2-1; TRBD1 matches 7 bases. The CDR3 loop spans 14 amino acids. Per the germline V gene, CDR1 is SGHRS and CDR2 is YFSETQ. The junction had 8 bases not matched to a gene; V was cut back by 5 bases and J by 6 bases. In DNA, the CDR3 is TGCGCCAGCAGACCACAGGGGCTCGGCAATGAGCAGTTCTTC. Amino acid sequence: CASRPQGLGNEQFF.

This clone was recorded many times. The rearrangement links TRBV10-3 to TRBJ2-1, with TRBD1 identical over 10 bases. Germline CDR1 and CDR2: ENHRY and SYGVKD. This CDR3 is 15 amino acids long. V lost 5 bases to trimming and J lost 7 bases; unmatched junction nucleotides: 8. CDR3 amino acids: CAISIRDRGGNEQFF. Written as DNA, the CDR3 is TGTGCCATCAGTATCCGGGACAGGGGAGGGAATGAGCAGTTCTTC.

The chain carries TRBV10-2 and TRBJ2-5; 7 nucleotides line up with TRBD2. The CDR3 is 14 amino acids. CDR1 and CDR2 (germline): WSHSY, SAAADI. Trimming cost V 4 bases and J 5 bases; bases outside gene matches: 7. The CDR3 sequence: CASSVLEGGETQYF. DNA of the CDR3: TGCGCCAGCAGTGTGTTAGAGGGAGGGGAGACCCAGTACTTC.

This rearrangement joins TRBV5-1 to TRBJ1-1, with D possibly matching TRBD1 (6 bases). From germline, CDR1 is SGHRS and CDR2 YFSETQ. The CDR3 is made up of 16 amino acids. V lost 4 bases, J lost 0 bases, and 16 bases lay in between. CDR3 nucleotides: TGCGCCAGCAGCCCTCCACAGGGTATGATGAACACTGAAGCTTTCTTT. Translating it yields CASSPPQGMMNTEAFF.

There are a few counts of this clone. The chain joins TRBV5-1 to TRBJ1-2; 7 bases fit TRBD1. The ends lost 0 bases at V and 6 bases at J; junction bases unmatched: 2. The CDR3 covers 13 residues. Germline CDR1 and CDR2: SGHRS and YFSETQ. As DNA, the CDR3 is TGCGCCAGCAGCTTGGCACAGGGGAATGGCTACACCTTC. Its protein is CASSLAQGNGYTF.

The chain couples TRBV9 to TRBJ2-3; tentative D call: TRBD2 (5 bases). Germline values: CDR1 SGDLS, CDR2 YYNGEE. Trimming left V 3 bases short and J 2 bases short, with 10 bases between. The CDR3 is 14 amino acids. The CDR3 coding sequence is TGTGCCAGCAGCGAAACTAGTACCACAGATACGCAGTATTTT. Its protein is CASSETSTTDTQYF.

The rearrangement joins TRBV4-2 to TRBJ2-5, with D maybe TRBD2 (5 bases). Per germline, CDR1 LGHNA and CDR2 YNFKEQ. The length of the CDR3 is 16 residues. V lost 3 bases, J lost 2 bases, and 16 bases lay in between. The CDR3 protein is CASSQAGSPGQETQYF. The CDR3 DNA follows: TGTGCCAGCAGCCAGGCCGGGTCGCCGGGACAAGAGACCCAGTACTTC.